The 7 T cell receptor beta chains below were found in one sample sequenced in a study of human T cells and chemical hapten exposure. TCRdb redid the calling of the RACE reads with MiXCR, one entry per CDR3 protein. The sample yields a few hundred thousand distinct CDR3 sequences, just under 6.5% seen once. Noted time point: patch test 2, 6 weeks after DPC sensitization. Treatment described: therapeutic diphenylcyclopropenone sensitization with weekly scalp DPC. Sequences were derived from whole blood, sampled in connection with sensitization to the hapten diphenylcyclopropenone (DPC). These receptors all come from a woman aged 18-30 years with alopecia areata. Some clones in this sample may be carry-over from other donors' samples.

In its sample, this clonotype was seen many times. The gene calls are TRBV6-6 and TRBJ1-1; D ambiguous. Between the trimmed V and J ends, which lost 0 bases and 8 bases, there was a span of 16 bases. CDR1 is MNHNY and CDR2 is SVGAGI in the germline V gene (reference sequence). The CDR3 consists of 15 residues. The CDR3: CASSYSLLSVKEAFF. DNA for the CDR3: TGTGCCAGCAGTTACTCGCTACTATCGGTAAAAGAAGCTTTCTTT.

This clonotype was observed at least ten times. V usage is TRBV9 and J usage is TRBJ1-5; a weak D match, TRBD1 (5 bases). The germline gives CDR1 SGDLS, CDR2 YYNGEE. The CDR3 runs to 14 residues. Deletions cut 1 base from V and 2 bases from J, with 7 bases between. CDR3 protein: CASSVKGGNQPQHF. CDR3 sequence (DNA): TGTGCCAGCAGCGTAAAAGGGGGCAATCAGCCCCAGCATTTT. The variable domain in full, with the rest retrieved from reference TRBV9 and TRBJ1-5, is DSGVTQTPKHLITATGQRVTLRCSPRSGDLSVYWYQQSLDQGLQFLIQYYNGEERAKGNILERFSAQQFPDLHSELNLSSLELGDSALYFCASSVKGGNQPQHFGDGTRLSIL.

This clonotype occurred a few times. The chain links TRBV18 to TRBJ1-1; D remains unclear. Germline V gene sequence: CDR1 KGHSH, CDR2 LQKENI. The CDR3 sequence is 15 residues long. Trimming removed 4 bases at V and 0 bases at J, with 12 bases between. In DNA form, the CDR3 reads TGTGCCAGCTCACAACCTGGTTTCGTGAACACTGAAGCTTTCTTT. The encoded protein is CASSQPGFVNTEAFF.

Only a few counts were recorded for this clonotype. This chain's CDR3 is CATSDFKVDTQYF. The CDR3 region has the DNA TGTGCCACCAGTGATTTTAAGGTAGATACGCAGTATTTT. The chain recombines TRBV24-1 with TRBJ2-3, with D hard to call. Trimming removed 1 base from V and 5 bases from J, with 6 bases in between. Germline values: CDR1 KGHDR, CDR2 SFDVKD. The CDR3 has 13 amino acids.

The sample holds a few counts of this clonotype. The DNA of the CDR3 is TGTGCCAGCAGCTTTTTAGGGACAGGGAGCGGCTACACCTTC. Translated: CASSFLGTGSGYTF. This rearrangement joins TRBV7-9 to TRBJ1-2; the match to TRBD1 covers 9 bases. Trimming removed 3 bases from V and 8 bases from J; junction bases left unmatched: 7. The CDR3 has 14 residues. The germline CDR1 and CDR2 sequences are SEHNR and FQNEAQ (reference sequence).

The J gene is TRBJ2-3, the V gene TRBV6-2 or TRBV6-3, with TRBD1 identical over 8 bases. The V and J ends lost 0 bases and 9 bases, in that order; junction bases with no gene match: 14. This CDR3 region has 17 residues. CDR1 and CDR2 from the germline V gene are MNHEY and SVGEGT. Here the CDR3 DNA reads TGTGCCAGCAGTTACTCGACAGGGGACCTGTCCCCGGAGACGCAGTATTTT. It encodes CASSYSTGDLSPETQYF.

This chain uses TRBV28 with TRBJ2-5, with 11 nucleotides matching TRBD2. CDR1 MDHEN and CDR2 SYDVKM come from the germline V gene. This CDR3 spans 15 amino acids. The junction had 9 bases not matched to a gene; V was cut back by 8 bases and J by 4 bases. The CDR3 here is CASGLAGGPGETQYF. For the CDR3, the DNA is TGTGCCAGCGGATTAGCGGGGGGGCCAGGAGAGACCCAGTACTTC. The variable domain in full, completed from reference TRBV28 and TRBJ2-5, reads DVKVTQSSRYLVKRTGEKVFLECVQDMDHENMFWYRQDPGLGLRLIYFSYDVKMKEKGDIPEGYSVSREKKERFSLILESASTNQTSMYLCASGLAGGPGETQYFGPGTRLLVL.